This T cell receptor beta chain is drawn from a study of early T cells in non-severe SARS-CoV-2 infection. This clonotype was seen many times. The antigen remains undetermined. Germline V gene sequence: CDR1 LGHNT, CDR2 FRNRAP. The CDR3 runs to 13 residues. V gave up 5 bases and J gave up 9 bases, with 16 bases separating them. The TCR library protocol attached unique molecular identifiers to the individual cDNA molecules. TCRdb passed the 5' RACE reads through MiXCR, listing each CDR3 protein once. Of tens of thousands of distinct CDR3 sequences in the sample, around 13% were seen once. Findings of the study overall: In VDJdb matching, anti-spike CD8 responses were favored while private and CD4 specificities went missing.

The source of this sequence is an adult who was a healthcare worker with PCR-confirmed SARS-CoV-2 infection or an uninfected control (not recorded which). This rearrangement joins TRBV12-5 to TRBJ1-1; no clear D gene. The specimen sequenced was whole blood. The CDR3 coding sequence is TGTGCTAGTGGTCAGGACGGTGAAACCAAAGCTTTCTTT. Its translation is CASGQDGETKAFF. The variable domain in full, completed from reference TRBV12-5 and TRBJ1-1, reads DARVTQTPRHKVTEMGQEVTMRCQPILGHNTVFWYRQTMMQGLELLAYFRNRAPLDDSGMPKDRFSAEMPDATLATLKIQPSEPRDSAVYFCASGQDGETKAFFGQGTRLTVV.